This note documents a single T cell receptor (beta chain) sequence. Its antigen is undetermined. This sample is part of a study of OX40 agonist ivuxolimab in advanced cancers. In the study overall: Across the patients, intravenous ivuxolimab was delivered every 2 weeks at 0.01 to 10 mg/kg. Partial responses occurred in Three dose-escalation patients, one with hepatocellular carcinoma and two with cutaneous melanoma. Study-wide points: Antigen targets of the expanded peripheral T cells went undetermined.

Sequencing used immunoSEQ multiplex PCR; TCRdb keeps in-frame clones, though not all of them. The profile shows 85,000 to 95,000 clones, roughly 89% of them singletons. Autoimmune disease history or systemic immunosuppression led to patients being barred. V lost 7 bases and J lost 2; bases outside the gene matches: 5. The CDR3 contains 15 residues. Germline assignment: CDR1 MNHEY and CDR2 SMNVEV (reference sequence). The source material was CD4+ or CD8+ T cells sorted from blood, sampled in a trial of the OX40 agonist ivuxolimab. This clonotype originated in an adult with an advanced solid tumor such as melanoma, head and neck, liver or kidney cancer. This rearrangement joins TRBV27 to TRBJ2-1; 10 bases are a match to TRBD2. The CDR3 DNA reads TGTGCCAGCACCGTTAGCGGGAGGACCTACAATGAGCAGTTCTTC. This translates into CASTVSGRTYNEQFF.